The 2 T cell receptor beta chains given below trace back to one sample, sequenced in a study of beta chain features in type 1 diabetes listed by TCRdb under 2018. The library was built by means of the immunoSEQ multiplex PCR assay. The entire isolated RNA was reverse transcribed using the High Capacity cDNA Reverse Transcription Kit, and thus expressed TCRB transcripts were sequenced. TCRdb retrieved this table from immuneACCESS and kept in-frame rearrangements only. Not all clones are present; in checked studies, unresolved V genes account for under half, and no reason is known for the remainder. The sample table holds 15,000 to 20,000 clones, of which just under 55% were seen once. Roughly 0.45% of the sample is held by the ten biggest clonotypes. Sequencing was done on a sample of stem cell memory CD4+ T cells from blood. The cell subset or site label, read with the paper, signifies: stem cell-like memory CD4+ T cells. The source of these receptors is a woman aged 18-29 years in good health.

CDR3 loop: CASSLVRWGDGYEQYF. In DNA, the CDR3 is TGTGCCAGCAGCTTAGTGAGGTGGGGGGATGGCTACGAGCAGTACTTC. V and J are TRBV7-4 and TRBJ2-5; perhaps TRBD2 as D (6 bases). The J call may be mistaken, given a closer DNA end match to TRBJ2-7. CDR1 SGHVT and CDR2 SQSDAQ come from the germline V gene. The CDR3 runs to 16 residues.

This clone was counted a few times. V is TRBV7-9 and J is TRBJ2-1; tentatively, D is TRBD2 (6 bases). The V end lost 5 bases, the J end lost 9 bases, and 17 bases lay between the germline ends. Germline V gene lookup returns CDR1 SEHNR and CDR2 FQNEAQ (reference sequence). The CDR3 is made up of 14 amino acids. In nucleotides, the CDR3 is TGTGCCAGCAGCGAAATCATCCCCGGGGGTGAGCAGTTCTTC. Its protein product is CASSEIIPGGEQFF.